The rows below give T cell receptor beta chains drawn from one sample of a study of control samples from healthy donors and cancer patients. Only in-frame clones appear in the TCRdb table, and some are missing; sequencing was by immunoSEQ multiplex PCR. This table has 25,000 to 30,000 clones, about 83% appearing once. The material sequenced was PBMCs. Receptors were obtained from a woman in her thirties or forties with lung cancer. Both conserved end residues are part of each CDR3. A D gene is named only where the DNA matches it firmly. The size of a clone is reported for some rows only, either as once, few or many, or as a class for expanded clones.

j_call clone_size v_call d_call cdr3_aa cdr3_nt
TRBJ2-1 . TRBV11-3 TRBD2 CASSLSGGAYNEQFF TGTGCCAGCAGCTTGAGCGGGGGGGCGTACAATGAGCAGTTCTTC
TRBJ2-7 . TRBV7-2 . CASSQRVGPYEQYF TGTGCCAGCAGCCAAAGGGTTGGGCCATACGAGCAGTACTTC
TRBJ2-1 . TRBV28 TRBD1 CASSPDRGPNEQFF TGTGCCAGCAGTCCCGACAGGGGTCCCAATGAGCAGTTCTTC
TRBJ1-2 . TRBV28 . CASSFPSRLYGYTF TGTGCCAGCAGTTTTCCATCCAGGTTATATGGCTACACCTTC
TRBJ1-1 . TRBV27 . CASSFRRGGDTEAFF TGTGCCAGCAGTTTTAGGCGTGGCGGGGACACTGAAGCTTTCTTT
TRBJ2-5 . TRBV10-2 TRBD2 CASGGGRGETQYF TGCGCCAGTGGGGGGGGAAGGGGAGAGACCCAGTACTTC
TRBJ2-5 . TRBV20-1 . CSAQNMETQYF TGCAGTGCCCAGAATATGGAGACCCAGTACTTC
TRBJ2-5 . TRBV7-9 . CASSRDSPRETQYF TGTGCCAGCAGCCGGGACTCCCCTCGGGAGACCCAGTACTTC
TRBJ1-1 . TRBV9 . CASSAQTNTEAFF TGTGCCAGCAGCGCCCAAACGAACACTGAAGCTTTCTTT
TRBJ2-5 . TRBV2 . CASSAFQGGEETQYF TGTGCCAGCAGTGCCTTCCAGGGGGGAGAAGAGACCCAGTACTTC
TRBJ1-4 . TRBV5-1 TRBD1 CASSLGDRDKLFF TGCGCCAGCAGCTTGGGGGACAGGGACAAACTGTTTTTT
TRBJ2-4 . TRBV30 TRBD2 CAWSGGGKNIQYF TGTGCCTGGAGTGGGGGAGGGAAAAACATTCAGTACTTC
TRBJ1-6 . TRBV12-3/TRBV12-4 . CASSTDQNSPLHF TGTGCCAGCAGCACCGACCAGAATTCACCCCTCCACTTT
TRBJ2-5 . TRBV19 TRBD1 CASTLGGTGGSETQYF TGTGCCAGTACCCTGGGGGGGACAGGGGGTTCGGAGACCCAGTACTTC
TRBJ1-6 . TRBV5-4 TRBD1 CASSLDRANSPLHF TGTGCCAGCAGCCTGGACAGGGCTAATTCACCCCTCCACTTT
TRBJ1-1 . TRBV18 . CASSPPKTARAEAFF TGTGCCAGCTCACCACCGAAGACCGCGAGGGCTGAAGCTTTCTTT
TRBJ1-2 . TRBV14 TRBD1 CASSPDREGIGYTF TGTGCCAGCAGCCCCGACAGGGAGGGGATTGGCTACACCTTC
TRBJ2-1 . TRBV11-2 . CARCTNEQFF TGTGCCCGGTGTACGAATGAGCAGTTCTTC
TRBJ2-7 . TRBV30 . CAWTNRGEQYF TGTGCCTGGACCAATCGTGGCGAGCAGTACTTC
TRBJ2-1 . TRBV11-2 TRBD2 CASRQTGGTYNEQFF TGTGCCAGCAGACAGACGGGGGGGACGTACAATGAGCAGTTCTTC
TRBJ1-3 . TRBV6-1 . CASSEARSGNTIYF TGTGCCAGCAGTGAAGCACGGTCTGGAAACACCATATATTTT
TRBJ1-1 . TRBV19 . CASSIAENTEAFF TGTGCCAGTAGTATAGCGGAGAACACTGAAGCTTTCTTT
TRBJ1-6 . TRBV25-1 . CASSEYGAAGVNSPLHF TGTGCCAGCAGTGAATATGGGGCGGCGGGGGTTAATTCACCCCTCCACTTT
TRBJ2-7 . TRBV28 TRBD2 CASRRGGGAPYEQYF TGTGCCAGCAGGAGGGGCGGGGGGGCCCCCTACGAGCAGTACTTC
TRBJ1-5 . TRBV2 TRBD1 CASIRDRYSNQPQHF TGTGCCAGCATCCGGGACAGATATAGCAATCAGCCCCAGCATTTT
TRBJ2-2 . TRBV5-4 TRBD1 CASSPETGRVSNTGELFF TGTGCCAGCAGCCCAGAGACAGGGAGAGTGTCAAACACCGGGGAGCTGTTTTTT
TRBJ2-1 . TRBV7-2 . CASSLTVGGEQFF TGTGCCAGCAGCTTAACCGTGGGGGGTGAGCAGTTCTTC
TRBJ2-5 . TRBV27 TRBD2 CASRQGSGGGLRETQYF TGTGCCAGCAGGCAAGGAAGCGGGGGAGGTTTGCGAGAGACCCAGTACTTC
TRBJ1-2 . TRBV7-8 . CASSLRQSGYGYTF TGTGCCAGCAGCCTACGACAGTCGGGCTATGGCTACACCTTC
TRBJ2-1 once TRBV5-4 TRBD2 CASSLGGVDEQFF TGTGCCAGCAGCCTGGGGGGGGTCGATGAGCAGTTCTTC
TRBJ2-3 . TRBV6-5 . CASSYREGGFKDTQYF TGTGCCAGCAGTTACCGAGAGGGGGGCTTTAAAGATACGCAGTATTTT